The 28 T cell receptor beta chains below were found in one sample sequenced in a study of cytomegalovirus exposure and HLA in healthy donors. PCR was performed using 60 Vbeta and 13 Jbeta primers. Sequencing used immunoSEQ multiplex PCR; TCRdb keeps in-frame clones, though not all of them. The data show about 220,000 clones, with approximately 70% seen just once and 1.8% held by the top ten. Sequenced sample: PBMCs. These receptors were obtained from a woman aged 25 to 39 in good health and CMV-seronegative.

V and J are TRBV6-1 and TRBJ2-1, with D possibly TRBD2 on 6 matching bases. The germline V and J ends were trimmed by 5 bases and 7 bases, with 15 bases remaining between them. The CDR3 is 14 amino acids. Looked up from germline, CDR1 is MNHNS and CDR2 is SASEGT. CDR3 sequence reads: CASSLLGRGNEQFF. DNA of the CDR3: TGTGCCAGCAGTCTCCTCGGGAGAGGAAATGAGCAGTTCTTC.

The V gene is TRBV6-5, the J gene TRBJ1-2, with 7 bases identical to TRBD1. V shed 6 bases, J shed 4 bases, and the junction held 5 bases outside the gene matches. Germline assignment: CDR1 MNHEY and CDR2 SVGAGI. The CDR3 is made up of 13 amino acids. CDR3 DNA sequence: TGTGCCAGCAGGAGGACAGGACTCTATGGCTACACCTTC. Encoded protein: CASRRTGLYGYTF.

The rearrangement joins TRBV5-4 to TRBJ1-4; the D is unclear. The CDR3 consists of 14 residues. Trimming cost V 4 bases and J 8 bases, with 15 bases left between them. CDR1 and CDR2 from the germline V gene are SGHNT and YYREEE (reference sequence). This CDR3 reads CASSRREMGEKLFF. The CDR3 DNA sequence: TGTGCCAGCAGCCGGAGGGAGATGGGCGAAAAACTGTTTTTT.

The rearrangement links TRBV4-1 to TRBJ1-1, with TRBD1 matching over 7 bases. The CDR3 is 16 amino acids. The V and J ends lost 0 bases and 4 bases, in that order; junction bases with no gene match: 8. Per germline, CDR1 MGHRA and CDR2 YSYEKL. The CDR3 reads CASSQDGPGQLTEAFF. The CDR3 nucleotides are TGCGCCAGCAGCCAAGATGGCCCGGGACAGCTCACTGAAGCTTTCTTT.

The rearrangement links TRBV5-8 to TRBJ2-2; tentatively, D is TRBD1 (5 bases). This CDR3 comprises 16 residues. Germline V CDR1 and CDR2: SGHTS, YDEGEE. Trimming left V 4 bases short and J 3 bases short, with 16 bases between. CDR3 residues: CASSQIWGKDTGELFF. CDR3 DNA sequence: TGTGCCAGCAGCCAAATTTGGGGCAAGGACACCGGGGAGCTGTTTTTT.

The rearrangement uses TRBV6-6 and TRBJ1-1; no definite D call. Trimming pared 8 bases from V and 1 base from J, leaving 5 bases between. Germline loops: CDR1 MNHNY, CDR2 SVGAGI (reference sequence). The CDR3 is 11 amino acids. The CDR3 region is CASWRNTEAFF. CDR3 coding DNA: TGTGCCAGCTGGAGGAACACTGAAGCTTTCTTT.

The chain has TRBV5-6 and TRBJ1-1; D might be TRBD1 (6 bases). This CDR3 is 15 amino acids long. V lost 0 bases to trimming and J lost 3 bases, with 12 bases between them. Germline V gene sequence: CDR1 SGHDT, CDR2 YYEEEE. The CDR3 nucleotides are TGTGCCAGCAGCTTGGGCGGGGGCCTGTACACTGAAGCTTTCTTT. The encoded protein is CASSLGGGLYTEAFF.

V gene TRBV15 combines with J gene TRBJ1-1; possible D gene TRBD1, 5 bases. V was cut by 0 bases and J by 1 base, with 12 bases left in between. This CDR3 comprises 16 residues. Germline V lookup: CDR1 LNHNV, CDR2 YYDKDF (reference sequence). CDR3 sequence: CATSRDSGTWNTEAFF. The CDR3 DNA reads as TGTGCCACCAGCAGAGATAGTGGGACTTGGAACACTGAAGCTTTCTTT.

The chain is built from TRBV6-5 and TRBJ2-3; TRBD2 agrees at 7 bases. Per germline, CDR1 MNHEY and CDR2 SVGAGI. The CDR3 length is 14 residues. The ends lost 6 bases at V and 0 bases at J; junction bases unmatched: 3. CDR3 sequence: CASSRGGSTDTQYF. As DNA, the CDR3 is TGTGCCAGCAGCCGCGGGGGTAGCACAGATACGCAGTATTTT.

The chain carries TRBV5-4 and TRBJ1-1, with 7 bases matching TRBD1. Germline V gene lookup returns CDR1 SGHNT and CDR2 YYREEE (reference sequence). This CDR3 contains 14 residues. V was pared by 5 bases and J by 0 bases, with 4 bases of the junction left unmatched. The CDR3 loop reads CASRQDRLNTEAFF. In nucleotides, the CDR3 is TGTGCCAGCAGACAGGACAGGTTGAACACTGAAGCTTTCTTT.

The genes are TRBV27 and TRBJ2-7; 7 positions agree with TRBD2. Trimming took 5 bases from V and 4 from J; bases not matched to a gene: 11. The germline V gene has CDR1 MNHEY and CDR2 SMNVEV (reference sequence). This CDR3 contains 15 residues. This CDR3 is CASSPSGWEGYEQYF. The CDR3 bases are TGTGCCAGCAGTCCCTCCGGGTGGGAGGGTTACGAGCAGTACTTC.

V gene TRBV19 combines with J gene TRBJ2-7; TRBD1 matches at 9 bases. Germline trimming cut 1 base from V and 0 bases from J; bases unmatched to any gene: 4. CDR3 length: 16 residues. The germline V gene encodes CDR1 LNHDA and CDR2 SQIVND (reference sequence). The CDR3 DNA sequence: TGTGCCAGTAGTATAGCAGTGGGACAGGGCTCCTACGAGCAGTACTTC. Amino acid sequence: CASSIAVGQGSYEQYF.

The rearrangement joins TRBV5-4 to TRBJ1-2; a weak D match, TRBD1 (5 bases). The germline gives CDR1 SGHNT, CDR2 YYREEE (reference sequence). The CDR3 consists of 14 residues. The ends were cut back, 4 bases at V and 6 bases at J, with 16 bases in the middle. CDR3 sequence reads: CASSAWTQGNGYTF. The CDR3 region has the DNA TGTGCCAGCAGCGCGTGGACCCAGGGAAATGGCTACACCTTC.

This clone was counted a single time. The J gene is TRBJ2-3, the V gene TRBV11-1, with 7 bases identical to TRBD1. V dropped 0 bases and J dropped 6; count of bases not matched to a gene: 9. The CDR3 is made up of 16 amino acids. The germline V gene has CDR1 SGHAT and CDR2 FQDESV (reference sequence). Here the CDR3 reads CASSLAKPGGSDTQYF. The CDR3 DNA reads TGTGCCAGCAGCTTAGCGAAGCCAGGGGGTTCGGATACGCAGTATTTT.

V and J are TRBV10-3 and TRBJ1-3, with 8 bases aligning to TRBD1. Trimming cost V 6 bases and J 0 bases; bases outside gene matches: 7. CDR3 length: 16 residues. Germline CDR1 is ENHRY and CDR2 is SYGVKD. CDR3 protein: CAIRETGVSSGNTIYF. The CDR3 DNA sequence: TGTGCCATCAGAGAGACAGGGGTTAGCTCTGGAAACACCATATATTTT.

This clone showed up just once. V usage is TRBV5-1 and J usage is TRBJ1-1; D perhaps matches TRBD1 (6 bases). Trimming left V 4 bases short and J 4 bases short, with 14 bases between. Germline values: CDR1 SGHRS, CDR2 YFSETQ. This CDR3 has 14 residues. Here the CDR3 reads CASSAGTFPTEAFF. CDR3 DNA: TGCGCCAGCAGCGCCGGGACATTCCCCACTGAAGCTTTCTTT.

J is TRBJ2-3 and V is TRBV4-1; D is unresolved. Germline-derived CDR1 and CDR2 are MGHRA and YSYEKL. The CDR3 totals 15 residues. V lost 1 base and J lost 1, with 9 bases in between. Here the CDR3 reads CASSQVLPGTDTQYF. The CDR3 DNA reads TGCGCCAGCAGCCAAGTACTACCTGGCACAGATACGCAGTATTTT.

The chain has TRBV27 and TRBJ2-7, with 7 bases identical to TRBD1. The CDR3 contains 16 residues. Germline V CDR1 and CDR2: MNHEY, SMNVEV (reference sequence). The V segment lost 6 bases and the J segment 5 bases; nucleotides outside the gene matches: 16. The CDR3 DNA sequence: TGTGCCAGCAGCCCTTACCGGGACAGCCCTCCTCACGAGCAGTACTTC. This codes for CASSPYRDSPPHEQYF.

The V gene is TRBV11-2, the J gene TRBJ2-1; TRBD2 matches 12 bases. This CDR3 is built from 16 residues. Germline CDR1 is SGHAT and CDR2 is FQNNGV. The V segment lost 3 bases and the J segment 9 bases; nucleotides outside the gene matches: 9. The CDR3 sequence: CASSFPTSGSGGEQFF. CDR3 sequence (DNA): TGTGCCAGCAGCTTCCCGACTAGCGGGAGTGGTGGTGAGCAGTTCTTC. The whole variable domain, remainder taken from reference TRBV11-2 and TRBJ2-1, is EAGVAQSPRYKIIEKRQSVAFWCNPISGHATLYWYQQILGQGPKLLIQFQNNGVVDDSQLPKDRFSAERLKGVDSTLKIQPAKLEDSAVYLCASSFPTSGSGGEQFFGPGTRLTVL.

This clone was observed a few times. This sequence joins TRBV6-5 and TRBJ1-1; 7 bases map to TRBD1. Germline values: CDR1 MNHEY, CDR2 SVGAGI. Losses at the gene ends were 2 bases for V and 7 bases for J; bases not matched to a gene: 10. The length of the CDR3 is 15 residues. The CDR3 DNA is TGTGCCAGCAGTTACCAATCAACAGGGGACGGTGAAGCTTTCTTT. Translated: CASSYQSTGDGEAFF.

V is TRBV2 and J is TRBJ1-1; possible D gene TRBD1, 5 bases. Germline V gives CDR1 SNHLY, CDR2 FYNNEI. V was cut by 2 bases and J by 5 bases, with 9 bases left in between. The CDR3 loop spans 13 amino acids. The CDR3 sequence: CASSEQGDTEAFF. The CDR3 DNA sequence: TGTGCCAGCAGTGAACAGGGCGATACTGAAGCTTTCTTT. The variable domain in full, completed from reference TRBV2 and TRBJ1-1, reads EPEVTQTPSHQVTQMGQEVILRCVPISNHLYFYWYRQILGQKVEFLVSFYNNEISEKSEIFDDQFSVERPDGSNFTLKIRSTKLEDSAMYFCASSEQGDTEAFFGQGTRLTVV.

The chain has TRBV5-1 and TRBJ1-4; TRBD1 might be the D (5 bases). CDR1 is SGHRS and CDR2 is YFSETQ in the germline V gene. The CDR3 has 16 amino acids. With 4 bases removed from V and 3 bases from J, the gap between germline ends came to 16 bases. The CDR3 loop is CASSREAGGSNEKLFF. CDR3 bases: TGCGCCAGCAGCCGAGAGGCGGGGGGTTCTAATGAAAAACTGTTTTTT.

This chain links TRBV7-2 with TRBJ1-2; D is perhaps TRBD1 (6 bases). The V and J ends lost 1 base and 0 bases respectively, with 12 bases between them. CDR3 size: 16 residues. The germline V gene encodes CDR1 SGHTA and CDR2 FQGNSA. The CDR3 is CASSLVAQGSNYGYTF. The CDR3 region has the DNA TGTGCCAGCAGCTTAGTCGCACAGGGTTCTAACTATGGCTACACCTTC.

The chain recombines TRBV10-3 with TRBJ2-3; maybe TRBD2 (6 bases). The V end lost 4 bases, the J end lost 2 bases, and 13 bases lay between the germline ends. From germline, CDR1 is ENHRY and CDR2 SYGVKD. There are 15 residues in the CDR3. DNA of the CDR3: TGTGCCATCAGTGGGACTACCGGGGACACAGATACGCAGTATTTT. This translates into CAISGTTGDTDTQYF.

This chain links TRBV7-3 with TRBJ2-3; 8 bases align to TRBD2. The germline gives CDR1 SGHTA, CDR2 FQGTGA. There are 22 residues in the CDR3. The J segment lost 0 bases and the V segment lost 0 bases, leaving 20 bases of the junction unmatched. In DNA, the CDR3 is TGTGCCAGCAGCTTAACGTCGGGGGGAGTGGCGGGAGGCCACCTTAGCACAGATACGCAGTATTTT. This codes for CASSLTSGGVAGGHLSTDTQYF. Combining the CDR3 with reference TRBV7-3 and TRBJ2-3 gives the whole variable domain GAGVSQTPSNKVTEKGKYVELRCDPISGHTALYWYRQSLGQGPEFLIYFQGTGAADDSGLPNDRFFAVRPEGSVSTLKIQRTERGDSAVYLCASSLTSGGVAGGHLSTDTQYFGPGTRLTVL.

This clone appeared a few times. The chain joins TRBV7-9 to TRBJ1-4; D is undetermined. This CDR3 region has 14 residues. Germline V gene sequence: CDR1 SEHNR, CDR2 FQNEAQ (reference sequence). V was cut by 3 bases and J by 0 bases, with 5 bases left in between. CDR3 sequence reads: CASSFPTTNEKLFF. The CDR3 DNA is TGTGCCAGCAGCTTCCCCACAACTAATGAAAAACTGTTTTTT.

This chain uses TRBV27 with TRBJ2-2; no definite D call. The V and J ends lost 10 bases and 2 bases respectively, with 5 bases between them. Looked up from germline, CDR1 is MNHEY and CDR2 is SMNVEV (reference sequence). The CDR3 consists of 11 residues. CDR3 region: CATYNTGELFF. The CDR3 coding sequence is TGTGCCACCTATAACACCGGGGAGCTGTTTTTT.

The chain combines TRBV10-3 with TRBJ2-1, with TRBD1 identical over 8 bases. Germline CDR1 is ENHRY and CDR2 is SYGVKD. Trimming at V came to 3 bases and at J to 7 bases, leaving 5 bases not matched to a gene. The CDR3 runs 14 residues. Here the CDR3 DNA reads TGTGCCATCAGTGAAAGGACAGGGTTGAATGAGCAGTTCTTC. Its protein is CAISERTGLNEQFF.